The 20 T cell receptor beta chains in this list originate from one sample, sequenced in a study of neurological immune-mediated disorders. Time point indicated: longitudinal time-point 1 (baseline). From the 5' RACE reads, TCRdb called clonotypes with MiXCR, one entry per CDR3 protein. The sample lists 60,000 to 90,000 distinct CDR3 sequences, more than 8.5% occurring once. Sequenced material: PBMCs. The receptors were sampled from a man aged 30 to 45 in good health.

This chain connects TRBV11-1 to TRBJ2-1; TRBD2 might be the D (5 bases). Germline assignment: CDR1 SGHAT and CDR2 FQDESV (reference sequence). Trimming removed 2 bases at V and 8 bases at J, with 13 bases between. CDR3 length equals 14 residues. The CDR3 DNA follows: TGTGCCAGCAGCTTACAAACTAGTTGGGATGAGCAGTTCTTC. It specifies CASSLQTSWDEQFF.

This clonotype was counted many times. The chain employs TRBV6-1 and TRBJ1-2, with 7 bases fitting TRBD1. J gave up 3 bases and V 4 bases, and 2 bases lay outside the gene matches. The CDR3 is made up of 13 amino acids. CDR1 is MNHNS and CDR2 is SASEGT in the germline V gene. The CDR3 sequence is CASSGTGDYGYTF. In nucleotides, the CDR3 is TGTGCCAGCAGTGGCACAGGGGACTATGGCTACACCTTC.

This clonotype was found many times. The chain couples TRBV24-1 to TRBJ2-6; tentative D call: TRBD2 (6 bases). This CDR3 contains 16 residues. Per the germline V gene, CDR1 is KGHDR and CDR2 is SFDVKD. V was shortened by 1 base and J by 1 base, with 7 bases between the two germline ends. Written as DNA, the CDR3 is TGTGCCACCAGTGATTTTGGGGGGTCTGGGGCCAACGTCCTGACTTTC. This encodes CATSDFGGSGANVLTF.

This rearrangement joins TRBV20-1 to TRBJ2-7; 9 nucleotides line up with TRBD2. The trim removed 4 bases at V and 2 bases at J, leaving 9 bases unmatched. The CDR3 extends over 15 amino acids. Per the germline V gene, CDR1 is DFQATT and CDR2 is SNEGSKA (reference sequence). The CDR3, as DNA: TGCAGTGCTATCGCCGGGACTAGCACCGCCTACGAGCAGTACTTC. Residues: CSAIAGTSTAYEQYF.

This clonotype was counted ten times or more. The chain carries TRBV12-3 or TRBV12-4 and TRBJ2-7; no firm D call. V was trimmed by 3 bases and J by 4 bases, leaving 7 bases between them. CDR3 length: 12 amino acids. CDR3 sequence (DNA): TGTGCCAGCAGTTTTCGGATGTACGAGCAGTACTTC. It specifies CASSFRMYEQYF.

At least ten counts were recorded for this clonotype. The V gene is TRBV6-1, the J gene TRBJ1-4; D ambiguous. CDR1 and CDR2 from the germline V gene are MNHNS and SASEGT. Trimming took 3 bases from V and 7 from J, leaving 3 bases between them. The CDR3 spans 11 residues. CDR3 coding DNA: TGTGCCAGCAGTGAGGGTGAAAAACTGTTTTTT. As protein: CASSEGEKLFF.

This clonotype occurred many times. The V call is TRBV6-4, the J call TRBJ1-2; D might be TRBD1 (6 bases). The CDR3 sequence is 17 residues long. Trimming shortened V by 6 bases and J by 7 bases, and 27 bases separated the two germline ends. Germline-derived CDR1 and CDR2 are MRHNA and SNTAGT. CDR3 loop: CASRTDPTDSEVGGYTF. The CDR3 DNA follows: TGTGCCAGCAGGACCGACCCCACGGACAGCGAGGTCGGTGGCTACACCTTC.

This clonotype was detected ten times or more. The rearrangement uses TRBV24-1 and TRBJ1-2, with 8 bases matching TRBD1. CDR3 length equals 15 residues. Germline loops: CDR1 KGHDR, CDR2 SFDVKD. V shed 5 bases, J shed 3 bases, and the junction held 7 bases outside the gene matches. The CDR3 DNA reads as TGTGCCACCAGTGGCCCGGACAGGGCTTACTATGGCTACACCTTC. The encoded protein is CATSGPDRAYYGYTF.

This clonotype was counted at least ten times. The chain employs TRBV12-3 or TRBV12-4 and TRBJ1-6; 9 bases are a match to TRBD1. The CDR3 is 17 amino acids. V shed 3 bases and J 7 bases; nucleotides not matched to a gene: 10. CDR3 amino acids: CASSFAPGTGRNSPLHF. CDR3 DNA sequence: TGTGCCAGCAGTTTTGCTCCCGGGACAGGGCGCAATTCACCCCTCCACTTT.

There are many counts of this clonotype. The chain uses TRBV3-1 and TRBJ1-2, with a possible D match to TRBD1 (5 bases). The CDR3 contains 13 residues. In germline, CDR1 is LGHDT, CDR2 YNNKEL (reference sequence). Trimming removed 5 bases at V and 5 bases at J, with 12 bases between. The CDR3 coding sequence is TGTGCCAGCAGCTCCGGGGGAGGATATGGCTACACCTTC. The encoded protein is CASSSGGGYGYTF. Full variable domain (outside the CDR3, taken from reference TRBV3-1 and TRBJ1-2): DTAVSQTPKYLVTQMGNDKSIKCEQNLGHDTMYWYKQDSKKFLKIMFSYNNKELIINETVPNRFSPKSPDKAHLNLHINSLELGDSAVYFCASSSGGGYGYTFGSGTRLTVV.

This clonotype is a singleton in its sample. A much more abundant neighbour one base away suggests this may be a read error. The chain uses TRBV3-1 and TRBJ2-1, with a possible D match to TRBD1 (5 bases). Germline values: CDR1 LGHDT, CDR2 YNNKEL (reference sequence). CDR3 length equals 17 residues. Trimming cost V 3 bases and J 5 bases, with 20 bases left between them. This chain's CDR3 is CASSHLRGSKTHNEQFF. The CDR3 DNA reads TGTGCCAGCAGCCATTTAAGGGGAAGTAAGACACACAATGAGCAGTTCTTC.

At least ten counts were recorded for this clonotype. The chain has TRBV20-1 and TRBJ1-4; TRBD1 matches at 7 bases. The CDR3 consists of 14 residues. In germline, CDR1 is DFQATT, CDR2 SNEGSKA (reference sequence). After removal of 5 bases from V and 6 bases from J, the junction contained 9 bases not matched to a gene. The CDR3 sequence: CSAAQQGTYEKLFF. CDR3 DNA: TGCAGTGCTGCCCAACAGGGGACCTATGAAAAACTGTTTTTT.

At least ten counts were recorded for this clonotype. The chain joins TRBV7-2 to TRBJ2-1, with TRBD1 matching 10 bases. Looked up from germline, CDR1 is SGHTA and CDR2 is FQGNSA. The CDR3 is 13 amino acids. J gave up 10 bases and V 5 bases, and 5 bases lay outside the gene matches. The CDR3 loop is CASSPGQGREQFF. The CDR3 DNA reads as TGTGCCAGCAGCCCGGGACAGGGGAGGGAGCAGTTCTTC. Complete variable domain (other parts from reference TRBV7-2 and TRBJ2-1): GAGVSQSPSNKVTEKGKDVELRCDPISGHTALYWYRQSLGQGLEFLIYFQGNSAPDKSGLPSDRFSAERTGGSVSTLTIQRTQQEDSAVYLCASSPGQGREQFFGPGTRLTVL.

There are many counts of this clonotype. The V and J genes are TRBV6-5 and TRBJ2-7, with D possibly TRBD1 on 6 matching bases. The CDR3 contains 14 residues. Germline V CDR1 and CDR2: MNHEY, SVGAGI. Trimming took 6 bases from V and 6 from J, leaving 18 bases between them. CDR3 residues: CASRTYRESLEQYF. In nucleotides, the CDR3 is TGTGCCAGCAGAACCTACAGGGAATCCCTCGAGCAGTACTTC.

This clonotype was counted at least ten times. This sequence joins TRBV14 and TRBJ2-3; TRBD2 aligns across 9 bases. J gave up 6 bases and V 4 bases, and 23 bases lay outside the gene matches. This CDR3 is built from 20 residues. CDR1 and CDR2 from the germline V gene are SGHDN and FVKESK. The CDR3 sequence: CASSLHDVGMAGGPKDTQYF. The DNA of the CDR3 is TGTGCCAGCAGCCTACACGACGTGGGGATGGCGGGAGGGCCAAAGGATACGCAGTATTTT.

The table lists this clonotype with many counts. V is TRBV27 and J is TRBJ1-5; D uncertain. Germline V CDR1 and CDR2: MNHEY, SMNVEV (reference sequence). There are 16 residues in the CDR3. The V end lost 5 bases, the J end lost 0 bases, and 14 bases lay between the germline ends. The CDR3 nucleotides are TGTGCCAGCAGTCCCCGGGAGGGAACTAGCAATCAGCCCCAGCATTTT. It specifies CASSPREGTSNQPQHF.

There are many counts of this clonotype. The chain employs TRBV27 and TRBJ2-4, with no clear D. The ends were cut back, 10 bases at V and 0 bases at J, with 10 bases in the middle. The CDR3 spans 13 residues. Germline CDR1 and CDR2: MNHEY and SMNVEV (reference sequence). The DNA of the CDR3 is TGTGCCATCACAATTCTAGCCAAAAACATTCAGTACTTC. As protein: CAITILAKNIQYF.

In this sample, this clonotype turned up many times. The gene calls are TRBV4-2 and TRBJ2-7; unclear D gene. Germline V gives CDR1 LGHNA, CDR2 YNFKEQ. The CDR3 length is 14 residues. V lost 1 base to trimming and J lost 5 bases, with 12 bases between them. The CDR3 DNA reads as TGTGCCAGCAGCCAAGCTACCGGCACCAACGAGCAGTACTTC. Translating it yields CASSQATGTNEQYF.

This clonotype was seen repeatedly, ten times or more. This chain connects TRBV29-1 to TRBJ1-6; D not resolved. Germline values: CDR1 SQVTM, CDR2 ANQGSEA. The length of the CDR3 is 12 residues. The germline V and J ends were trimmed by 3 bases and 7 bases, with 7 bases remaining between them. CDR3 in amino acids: CSVEDGNSPLHF. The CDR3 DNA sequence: TGCAGCGTTGAGGACGGGAATTCACCCCTCCACTTT.

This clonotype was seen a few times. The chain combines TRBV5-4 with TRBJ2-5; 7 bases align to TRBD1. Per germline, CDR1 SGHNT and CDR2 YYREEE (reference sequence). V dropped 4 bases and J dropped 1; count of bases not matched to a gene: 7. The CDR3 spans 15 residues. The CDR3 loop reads CASSSPTGLQETQYF. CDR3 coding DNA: TGTGCCAGCAGCAGCCCGACAGGGCTCCAAGAGACCCAGTACTTC.